This record concerns one T cell receptor (beta chain) sequence. Sequenced by immunoSEQ multiplex PCR; TCRdb stores in-frame clones only, minus some. The repertoire holds approximately 86,000 clones, with roughly 80% as singletons. The data derive from a study of blood T cell repertoires in COVID-19. Study summary: Nucleic acid was either cDNA or gDNA, and it came from T cells, B-cell-depleted T cells, or PBMCs.

The CDR3 runs 14 residues. Germline V gene data show CDR1 as SGHRS and CDR2 as YFSETQ. J lost 6 bases, V lost 2 bases, and 7 bases had no gene match. The TCR comes from a woman in her seventies with acute or convalescent COVID-19. Sequencing was done on a sample of peripheral blood. This chain joins TRBV5-1 and TRBJ2-7; 8 bases line up with TRBD1. As DNA, the CDR3 is TGCGCCAGCAGCTTTTGGGCAGGGGGCGCCGAGCAGTACTTC. Translation: CASSFWAGGAEQYF.